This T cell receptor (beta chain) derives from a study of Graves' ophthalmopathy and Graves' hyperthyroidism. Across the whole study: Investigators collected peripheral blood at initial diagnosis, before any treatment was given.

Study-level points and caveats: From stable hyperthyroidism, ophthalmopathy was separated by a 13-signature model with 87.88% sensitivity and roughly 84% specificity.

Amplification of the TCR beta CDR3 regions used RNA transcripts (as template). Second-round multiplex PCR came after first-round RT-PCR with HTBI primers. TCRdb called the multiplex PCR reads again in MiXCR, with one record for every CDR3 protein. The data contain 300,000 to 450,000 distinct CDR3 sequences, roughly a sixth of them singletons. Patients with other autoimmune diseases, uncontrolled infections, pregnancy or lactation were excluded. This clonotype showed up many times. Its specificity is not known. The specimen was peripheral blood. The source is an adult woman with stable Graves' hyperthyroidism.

CDR3: CASSLARQGTGELFF. In DNA, the CDR3 is TGTGCCAGCAGCTTAGCGAGACAGGGTACGGGGGAGCTGTTTTTT. The V call is TRBV7-8, the J call TRBJ2-2, with 7 positions matching TRBD1. This CDR3 is built from 15 residues. J gave up 8 bases and V 0 bases, and 6 bases lay outside the gene matches. The germline CDR1 and CDR2 sequences are SGHVS and FQNEAQ.